This is a list of T cell receptor beta chains from one sample in a study of T cells after yellow fever vaccination. TCRdb independently ran MiXCR on the 5' RACE reads; one entry per CDR3 protein. This table holds about 320,000 distinct CDR3 sequences, about 6.6% found once. The sequenced sample was PBMCs, obtained roughly 47 days after the first yellow fever vaccination. The receptors stem from a young man who received the YFV17D yellow fever vaccine. The CDR3 runs from the conserved cysteine through the conserved F or W. The D gene is left open where the match is weak. Size values are once, few and many counts, or a class for expanded clones, and some rows have none.

many	TRBV7-2	.	TRBJ1-1	TGTGCCAGCACCCCCGGCAGAGAAGCTTTCTTT	CASTPGREAFF
few	TRBV20-1	TRBD1	TRBJ1-5	TGCAGTGCTAGGATGCAGGGGGCCGGCGGGCCCCAGCATTTT	CSARMQGAGGPQHF
many	TRBV7-2	TRBD2	TRBJ2-3	TGTGCCAGCAGCTTACTAGCGGGGGTCCGCACAGATACGCAGTATTTT	CASSLLAGVRTDTQYF
.	TRBV6-1	.	TRBJ1-2	TGTGCCAGCAGCCTGGCTCCGATGTATGGCTACACCTTC	CASSLAPMYGYTF
.	TRBV24-1	.	TRBJ2-3	TGTGCCACCAGGCTAGGGGGGGATTCAGATACGCAGTATTTT	CATRLGGDSDTQYF
.	TRBV6-5	.	TRBJ2-7	TGTGCCAGCAGTTTCGGACCGAATACCTACGAGCAGTACTTC	CASSFGPNTYEQYF
few	TRBV29-1	.	TRBJ2-7	TGCAGCGTTGGGTATGCGGGCGAGCAGTACTTC	CSVGYAGEQYF
.	TRBV19	.	TRBJ1-4	TGTGCCAGTAGTATAGTTAGGGGAGAACTGTTTTTT	CASSIVRGELFF
few	TRBV19	TRBD1	TRBJ1-2	TGTGCCAGCGGACAGGGAGCTAACTATGGCTACACCTTC	CASGQGANYGYTF
.	TRBV7-2	TRBD1	TRBJ1-6	TGTGCCAGCAGCTTAGGACAGGGGAGACTCCCACCCCTCCACTTT	CASSLGQGRLPPLHF
many	TRBV29-1	TRBD1	TRBJ2-4	TGCAGCGTTGAAGGACAGGGAAAAAACATTCAGTACTTC	CSVEGQGKNIQYF
few	TRBV20-1	TRBD1	TRBJ1-4	TGCAGTGCTAGAGAAATTGGACAGGGGGCCTGGGGACTGTTTTTT	CSAREIGQGAWGLFF
.	TRBV6-1	.	TRBJ1-1	TGTGCCAGCAGTCCCGTATCGGGACGGAGGAACACTGAAGCTTTCTTT	CASSPVSGRRNTEAFF
.	TRBV5-1	.	TRBJ1-1	TGCGCCAGCACCTATGGGGTACAGAACACTGAAGCTTTCTTT	CASTYGVQNTEAFF
few	TRBV18	.	TRBJ2-3	TGTGCCAGCTCACCCTCCCCAGGGGCAGATACGCAGTATTTT	CASSPSPGADTQYF
.	TRBV5-4	TRBD2	TRBJ2-3	TGTGCCAGCAGCAAAATGGGACTAGCGGCAGAATTCACAGATACGCAGTATTTT	CASSKMGLAAEFTDTQYF
few	TRBV7-8	.	TRBJ2-5	TGTGCCAGCAGCTTACCCCCCTCGGAGACCCAGTACTTC	CASSLPPSETQYF
few	TRBV28	.	TRBJ1-2	TGTGCCAGCCGTAGGGAGACCCGCGGAAGTGGCTACACCTTC	CASRRETRGSGYTF
.	TRBV6-5	.	TRBJ2-5	TGTGCCAGCAGTTACTCGAATCAGGGGGAGACCCAGTACTTC	CASSYSNQGETQYF
many	TRBV5-6	TRBD1	TRBJ1-5	TGTGCCAGCAGCCGGGGGACAGTGCCTGACCAGCCCCAGCATTTT	CASSRGTVPDQPQHF